This TCR beta chain originates from a study of blood T cell repertoires in COVID-19 (TCRdb year 2020). In terms of the full investigation: Samples from collaborators originated in the United States, Italy and Spain and spanned both the acute and convalescent phases of COVID-19. Subjects who had been exposed to COVID-19, were actively infected with it, or had recovered from it provided the deeply sampled blood TCRbeta repertoires that made up the dataset. Where HLA class I and class II types were available, the types were taken from metadata supplied by the sample provider, not from assay-based typing. The samples were drawn from two sources: the first 160 participants of the ongoing ImmuneRACE study, and approximately 1,300 subjects contributed by 6 global collaborators. The prospective study material was composed of cDNA or gDNA derived from T cells, B-cell-depleted T cells, or PBMCs. The repertoires were released in a freely available public database meant as a resource for research on the immune response to SARS-CoV-2. The sample metadata nearly always contained a de-identified subject ID, COVID-19 status, age in years and sex. Beyond this particular receptor, the publication reports: The quantity of clinical and demographic metadata differed by source and by participant and was supplied without curation.

About this clone: What this receptor recognizes is not known. Base quality data are lacking; no much larger clone is found one base away.

TCRbeta CDR3 regions were amplified from genomic DNA using the immunoSEQ Assay, a bias-controlled multiplex PCR. Processing in the source paper ran as follows. Within the assay, amplification of reference gene primers was used to estimate how many nucleated cells each sample contained. Sequence reads were collapsed and filtered to measure the absolute abundance of every unique TCRbeta CDR3 rearrangement. Productive Simpson clonality was computed per sample as the square root of Simpson's diversity index over productive rearrangements. Held by TCRdb, this immuneACCESS table contains in-frame sequences only and omits some clones. Under half of the omission traces to an unresolved V gene where checked; the cause of the rest is unknown. V and J calls and clone size are given by that table; D and trimming were obtained from the DNA. In this sample the table shows about 80,000 clones, roughly 91% of which occur a single time. Of the sample, under 2.5% falls within the top ten clones.

Whole blood was collected in K2EDTA tubes by collaborating institutions according to the institutions' own protocols. For TCRbeta analysis, collaborators shipped samples in one of three forms: frozen whole blood, isolated PBMCs, or DNA extracted from either of those sample types. The CDR3 spans 16 residues, from the cysteine through the phenylalanine. Only the CDR3 portion is preserved as DNA: 48 bases, with reading frame beginning at the first base. V loses 1 base of germline sequence and J loses 4 bases, and the interval between the two ends is 13 bases. CDR1 and CDR2 (SGHVS, FQNEAQ) derive from the germline V gene.

The specimen sequenced was peripheral blood. This receptor was taken from a woman aged 50 to 60 in a cohort sampled during active COVID-19. The receptor chain draws on TRBV7-8 and TRBJ2-2; a tentative D call is TRBD2 (6 bases match). The CDR3 is CASSLVGLGGTGELFF. The nucleotides are TGTGCCAGCAGCTTAGTTGGGTTGGGGGGCACCGGGGAGCTGTTTTTT.